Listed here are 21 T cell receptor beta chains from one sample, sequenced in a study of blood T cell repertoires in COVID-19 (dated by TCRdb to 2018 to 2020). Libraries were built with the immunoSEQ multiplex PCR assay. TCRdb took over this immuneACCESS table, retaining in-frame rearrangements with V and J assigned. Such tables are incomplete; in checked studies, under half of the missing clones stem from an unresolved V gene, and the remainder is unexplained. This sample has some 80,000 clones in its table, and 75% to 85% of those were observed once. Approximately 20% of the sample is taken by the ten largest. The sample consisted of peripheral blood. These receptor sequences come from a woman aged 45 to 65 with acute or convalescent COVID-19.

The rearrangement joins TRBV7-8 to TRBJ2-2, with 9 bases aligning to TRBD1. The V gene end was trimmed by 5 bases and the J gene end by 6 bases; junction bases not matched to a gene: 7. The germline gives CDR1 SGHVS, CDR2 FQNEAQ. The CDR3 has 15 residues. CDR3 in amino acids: CASSLIQGASGELFF. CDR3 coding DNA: TGTGCCAGCAGCCTAATACAGGGGGCATCCGGGGAGCTGTTTTTT.

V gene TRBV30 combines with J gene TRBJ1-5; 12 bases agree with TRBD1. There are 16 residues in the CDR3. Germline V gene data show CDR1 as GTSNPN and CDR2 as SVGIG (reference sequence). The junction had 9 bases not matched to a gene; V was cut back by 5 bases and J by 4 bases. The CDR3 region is CAWDAGTGGGNQPQHF. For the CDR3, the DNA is TGTGCCTGGGACGCCGGGACAGGGGGCGGGAATCAGCCCCAGCATTTT.

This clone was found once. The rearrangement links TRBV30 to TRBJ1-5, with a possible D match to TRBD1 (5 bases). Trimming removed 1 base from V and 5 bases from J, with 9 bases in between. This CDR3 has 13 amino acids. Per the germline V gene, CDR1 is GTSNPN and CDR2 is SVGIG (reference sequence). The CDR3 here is CAWSAGRDQPQHF. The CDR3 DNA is TGTGCCTGGAGTGCGGGCAGGGATCAGCCCCAGCATTTT.

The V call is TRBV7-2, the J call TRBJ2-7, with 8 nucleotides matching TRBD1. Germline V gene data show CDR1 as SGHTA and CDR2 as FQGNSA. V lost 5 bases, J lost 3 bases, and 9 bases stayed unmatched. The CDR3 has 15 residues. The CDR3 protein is CASSTAQGAVYEQYF. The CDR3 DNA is TGTGCCAGCAGCACAGCTCAGGGGGCGGTCTACGAGCAGTACTTC.

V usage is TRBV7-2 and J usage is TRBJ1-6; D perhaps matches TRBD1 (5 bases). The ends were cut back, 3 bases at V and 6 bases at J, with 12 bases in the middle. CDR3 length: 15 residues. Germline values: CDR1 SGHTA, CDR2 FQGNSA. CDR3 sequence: CASSLTASLNSPLHF. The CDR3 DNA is TGTGCCAGCAGCTTGACAGCCTCCCTTAATTCACCCCTCCACTTT.

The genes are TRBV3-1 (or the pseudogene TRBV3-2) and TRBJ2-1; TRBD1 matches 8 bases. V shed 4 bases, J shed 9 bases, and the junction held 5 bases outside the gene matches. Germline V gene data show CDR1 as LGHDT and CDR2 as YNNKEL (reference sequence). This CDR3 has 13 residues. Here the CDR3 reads CASSRQGKGEQFF. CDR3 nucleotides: TGTGCCAGCAGCCGACAGGGGAAGGGTGAGCAGTTCTTC.

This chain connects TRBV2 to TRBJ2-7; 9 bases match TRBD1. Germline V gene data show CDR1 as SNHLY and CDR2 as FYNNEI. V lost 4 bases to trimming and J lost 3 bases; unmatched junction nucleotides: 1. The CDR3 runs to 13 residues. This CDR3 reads CASSGDRVYEQYF. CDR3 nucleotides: TGTGCCAGCAGTGGGGACAGGGTCTACGAGCAGTACTTC.

This chain's CDR3 is CASSYRLGQGTDTQYF. The DNA of the CDR3 is TGTGCCAGCAGCTACAGATTGGGGCAGGGCACAGATACGCAGTATTTT. V and J are TRBV5-6 and TRBJ2-3, with a weak D call TRBD1 (5 bases). CDR3 length: 16 residues. Trimming pared 3 bases from V and 1 base from J, leaving 15 bases between. CDR1 is SGHDT and CDR2 is YYEEEE in the germline V gene.

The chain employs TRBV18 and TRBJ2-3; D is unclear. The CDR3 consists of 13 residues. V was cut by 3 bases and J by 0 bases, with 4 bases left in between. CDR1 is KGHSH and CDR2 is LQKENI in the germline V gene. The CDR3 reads CASSPLSTDTQYF. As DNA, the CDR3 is TGTGCCAGCTCACCTCTAAGCACAGATACGCAGTATTTT.

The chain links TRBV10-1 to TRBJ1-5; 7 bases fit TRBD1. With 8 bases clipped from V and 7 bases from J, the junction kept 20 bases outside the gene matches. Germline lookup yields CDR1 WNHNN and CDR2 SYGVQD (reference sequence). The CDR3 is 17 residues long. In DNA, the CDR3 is TGCGCCAGCGCCGACCACGGAACAGGGACAGTACGGCAGCCCCAGCATTTT. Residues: CASADHGTGTVRQPQHF.

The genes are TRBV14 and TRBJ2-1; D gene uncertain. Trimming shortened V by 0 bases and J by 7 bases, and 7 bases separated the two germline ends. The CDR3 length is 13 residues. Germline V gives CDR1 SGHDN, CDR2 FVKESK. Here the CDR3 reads CASSQDFLNEQFF. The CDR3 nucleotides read TGTGCCAGCAGCCAAGACTTCCTTAATGAGCAGTTCTTC.

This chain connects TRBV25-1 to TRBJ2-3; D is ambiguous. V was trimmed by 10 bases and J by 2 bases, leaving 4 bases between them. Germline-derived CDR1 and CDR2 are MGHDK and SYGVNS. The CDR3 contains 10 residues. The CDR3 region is CATFTDTQYF. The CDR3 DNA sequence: TGTGCCACGTTCACAGATACGCAGTATTTT.

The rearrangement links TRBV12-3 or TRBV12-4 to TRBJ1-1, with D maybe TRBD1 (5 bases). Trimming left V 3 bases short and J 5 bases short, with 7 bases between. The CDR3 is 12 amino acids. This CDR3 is CASSFGGTEAFF. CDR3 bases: TGTGCCAGCAGTTTCGGGGGGACTGAAGCTTTCTTT.

The CDR3 DNA is TGTGCCAGCTCACCACTAGGGGACAGCCTGGCCGAGCAGTACTTC. Protein product: CASSPLGDSLAEQYF. The chain recombines TRBV18 with TRBJ2-7, with 7 positions matching TRBD1. The CDR3 totals 15 residues. With V trimmed by 1 base and J by 6 bases, 9 bases remained unmatched. Germline V gene sequence: CDR1 KGHSH, CDR2 LQKENI.

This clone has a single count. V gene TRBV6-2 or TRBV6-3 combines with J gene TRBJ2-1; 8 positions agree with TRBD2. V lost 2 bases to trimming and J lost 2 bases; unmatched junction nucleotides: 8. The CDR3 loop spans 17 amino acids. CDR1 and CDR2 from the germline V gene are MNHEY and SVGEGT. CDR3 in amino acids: CASSYPPGGATYNEQFF. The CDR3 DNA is TGTGCCAGCAGTTACCCCCCGGGGGGGGCTACCTACAATGAGCAGTTCTTC.

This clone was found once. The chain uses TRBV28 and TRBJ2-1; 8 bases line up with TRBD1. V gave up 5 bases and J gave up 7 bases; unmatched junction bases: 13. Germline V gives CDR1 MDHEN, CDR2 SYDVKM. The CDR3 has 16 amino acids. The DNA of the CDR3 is TGTGCCAGCAGTCCCGGGGACAGGCCTCCCTTTAATGAGCAGTTCTTC. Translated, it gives CASSPGDRPPFNEQFF.

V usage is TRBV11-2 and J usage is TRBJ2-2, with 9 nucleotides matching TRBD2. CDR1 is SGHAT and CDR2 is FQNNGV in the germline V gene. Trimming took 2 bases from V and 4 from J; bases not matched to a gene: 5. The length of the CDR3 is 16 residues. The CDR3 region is CASSLTSGFGTGELFF. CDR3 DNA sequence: TGTGCCAGCAGCTTAACTAGCGGGTTTGGCACCGGGGAGCTGTTTTTT.

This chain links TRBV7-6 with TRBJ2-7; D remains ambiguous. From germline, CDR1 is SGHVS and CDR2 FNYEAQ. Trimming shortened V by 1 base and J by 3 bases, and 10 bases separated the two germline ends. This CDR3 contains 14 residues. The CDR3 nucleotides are TGTGCCAGCAGCTTAGAAGATCGAGGCTACGAGCAGTACTTC. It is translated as CASSLEDRGYEQYF.

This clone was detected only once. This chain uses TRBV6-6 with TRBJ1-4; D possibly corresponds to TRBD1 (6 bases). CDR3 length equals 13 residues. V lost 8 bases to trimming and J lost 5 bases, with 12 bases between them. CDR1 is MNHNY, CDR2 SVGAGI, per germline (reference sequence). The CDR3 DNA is TGTGCCAGCGGCCAGACAGGCAATGAAAAACTGTTTTTT. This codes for CASGQTGNEKLFF.

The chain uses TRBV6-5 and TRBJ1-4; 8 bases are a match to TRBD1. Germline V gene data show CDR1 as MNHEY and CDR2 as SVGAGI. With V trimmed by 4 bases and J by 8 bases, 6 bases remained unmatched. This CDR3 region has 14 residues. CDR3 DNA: TGTGCCAGCAGTTCGGGACAGGTCGGCGAAAAACTGTTTTTT. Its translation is CASSSGQVGEKLFF.

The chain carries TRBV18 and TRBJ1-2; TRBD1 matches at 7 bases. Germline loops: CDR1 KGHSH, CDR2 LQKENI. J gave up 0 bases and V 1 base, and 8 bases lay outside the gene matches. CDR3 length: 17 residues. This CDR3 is CASSPLPSTGTNYGYTF. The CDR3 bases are TGTGCCAGCTCACCACTGCCATCGACAGGGACTAACTATGGCTACACCTTC.